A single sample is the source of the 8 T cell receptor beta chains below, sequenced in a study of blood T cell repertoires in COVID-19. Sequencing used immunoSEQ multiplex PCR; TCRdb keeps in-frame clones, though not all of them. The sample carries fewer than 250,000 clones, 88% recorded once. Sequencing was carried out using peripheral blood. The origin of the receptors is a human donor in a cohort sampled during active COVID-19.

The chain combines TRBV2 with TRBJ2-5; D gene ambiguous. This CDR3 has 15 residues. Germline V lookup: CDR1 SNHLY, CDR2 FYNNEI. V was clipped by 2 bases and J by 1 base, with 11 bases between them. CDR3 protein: CASSELFYLQETQYF. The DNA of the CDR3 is TGTGCCAGCAGTGAACTTTTCTACCTCCAAGAGACCCAGTACTTC. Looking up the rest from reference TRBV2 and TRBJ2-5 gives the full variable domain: EPEVTQTPSHQVTQMGQEVILRCVPISNHLYFYWYRQILGQKVEFLVSFYNNEISEKSEIFDDQFSVERPDGSNFTLKIRSTKLEDSAMYFCASSELFYLQETQYFGPGTRLLVL.

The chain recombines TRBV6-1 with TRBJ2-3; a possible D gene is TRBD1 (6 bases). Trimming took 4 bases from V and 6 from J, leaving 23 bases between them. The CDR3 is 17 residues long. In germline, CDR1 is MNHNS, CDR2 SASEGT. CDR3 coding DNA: TGTGCCAGCAGTGGAACTTCACGAATCCAGGGGCTGGATACGCAGTATTTT. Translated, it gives CASSGTSRIQGLDTQYF.

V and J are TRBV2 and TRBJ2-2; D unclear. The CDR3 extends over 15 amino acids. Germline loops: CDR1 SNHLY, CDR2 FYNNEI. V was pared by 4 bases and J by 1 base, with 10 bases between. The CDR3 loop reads CASSGVGRNTGELFF. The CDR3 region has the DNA TGTGCCAGCAGTGGCGTGGGCAGGAACACCGGGGAGCTGTTTTTT. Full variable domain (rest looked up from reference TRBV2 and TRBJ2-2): EPEVTQTPSHQVTQMGQEVILRCVPISNHLYFYWYRQILGQKVEFLVSFYNNEISEKSEIFDDQFSVERPDGSNFTLKIRSTKLEDSAMYFCASSGVGRNTGELFFGEGSRLTVL.

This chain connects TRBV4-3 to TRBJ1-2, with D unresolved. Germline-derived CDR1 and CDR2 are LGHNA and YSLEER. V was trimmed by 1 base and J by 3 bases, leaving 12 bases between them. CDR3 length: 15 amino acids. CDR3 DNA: TGCGCCAGCAGCCAAGCTGAGGGTGGGGACTATGGCTACACCTTC. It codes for CASSQAEGGDYGYTF.

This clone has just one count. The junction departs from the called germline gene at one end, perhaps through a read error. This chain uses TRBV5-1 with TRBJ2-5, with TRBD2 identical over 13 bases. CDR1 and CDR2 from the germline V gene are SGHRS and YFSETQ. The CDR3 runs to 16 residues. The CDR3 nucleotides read TGCGCCAGCAACTTGGACGGGACTAGCGGGAAAAAGACCCAGTACTTC. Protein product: CASNLDGTSGKKTQYF.

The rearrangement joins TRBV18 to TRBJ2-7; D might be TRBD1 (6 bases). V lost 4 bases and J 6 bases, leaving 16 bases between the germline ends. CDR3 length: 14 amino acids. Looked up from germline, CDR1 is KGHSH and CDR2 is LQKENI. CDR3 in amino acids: CASSRDTFAGEQYF. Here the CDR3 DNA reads TGTGCCAGCTCACGGGACACCTTCGCGGGCGAGCAGTACTTC.

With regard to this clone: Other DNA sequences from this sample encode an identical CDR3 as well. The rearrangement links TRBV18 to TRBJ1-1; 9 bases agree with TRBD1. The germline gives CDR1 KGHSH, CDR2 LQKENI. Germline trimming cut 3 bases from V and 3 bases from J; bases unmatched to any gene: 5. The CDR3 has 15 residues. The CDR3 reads CASSPRTGADTEAFF. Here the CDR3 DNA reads TGTGCCAGCTCACCGCGGACAGGGGCAGACACTGAAGCTTTCTTT.

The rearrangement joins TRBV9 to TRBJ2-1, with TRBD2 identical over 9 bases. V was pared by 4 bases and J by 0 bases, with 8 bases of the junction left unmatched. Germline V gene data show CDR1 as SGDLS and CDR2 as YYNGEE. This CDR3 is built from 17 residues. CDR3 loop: CASSPRLAAFSYNEQFF. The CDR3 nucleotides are TGTGCCAGCAGCCCGAGACTAGCGGCGTTCTCCTACAATGAGCAGTTCTTC.